The present T cell receptor beta chain was sequenced within a study of sequential checkpoint blockade in melanoma (dated by TCRdb to between 2018 and 2020). Context from the whole study: In a 1:1 randomization, patients received either first-line nivolumab then ipilimumab (arm A) or ipilimumab then nivolumab (arm B). Maintenance nivolumab came after each of the two trial sequences.

Points the paper makes about the study in general: Larger, independent patient cohorts are needed to validate the response-prediction model that combines TCR metrics and mutation burden.

A word on this clone: There is no known antigen for this receptor. The input lacks base qualities; no much larger clone sits a single base away.

What this sample's treatment or condition label stands for: randomized to nivolumab then ipilimumab (arm A) or the reverse (arm B). None of the trial patients had been given prior DNA-damaging chemotherapy. On a FACS Aria II flow cytometer, live CD3+CD8+ cells that were negative for CD19 and CD56 were sorted from thawed PBMCs. Samples were obtained from patients with melanoma enrolled in CheckMate 064, a randomized, open-label phase II trial of sequential checkpoint blockade. Peripheral blood mononuclear cells were obtained through leukapheresis, purified using Ficoll-Paque, and frozen in human serum containing around 9.6% DMSO. Immediately after sorting, the purity of sorted blood CD3+CD8+ cells was verified to be >95%, after which DNA was extracted. The immunoSEQ Assay was used to immunosequence TCRbeta CDR3 regions from genomic DNA. Before high-throughput sequencing, the genomic DNA was amplified using bias-controlled multiplex PCR. The study's processing was this. To quantify the absolute abundance of each unique TCRbeta CDR3 region, the sequences were collapsed and filtered. Clonality, defined as 1 minus Pielou's evenness, was calculated using only productive rearrangements. A previously published method was used to identify clones with significantly greater frequencies in on-treatment samples than in baseline samples. TCRdb holds this immuneACCESS table with in-frame rearrangements only. Some clones are missing; in checked studies, unresolved V genes explain under half, and the rest has no known cause. V, J and clone size are those of that table, while D and trimming were read from the DNA. The sample table records 25,000 to 30,000 clones; 77% of these occur just once. Roughly 20% of the sample comes from the top ten.

The germline V gene yields SGDLS for CDR1 and YYNGEE for CDR2. Trimming removed 0 bases from V and 4 bases from J; the gene matches leave 4 bases unexplained. The CDR3 runs 15 amino acids, cysteine and phenylalanine included. Just CDR3 DNA is preserved here, 45 bases in frame from base 1. The receptor comes from a human donor with melanoma. This specimen consisted of CD8+ T cells sorted from blood (inferred from file names), obtained from a patient given nivolumab and ipilimumab in sequence. The chain is made from TRBV9 and TRBJ1-3, and 7 bases in between align with TRBD1. The CDR3 region reads CASSVETGVGNTIYF. The nucleotide sequence reads as follows: TGTGCCAGCAGCGTAGAAACAGGGGTCGGAAACACCATATATTTT.